This TCR beta chain came from a study of control samples from healthy donors and cancer patients. Germline V gives CDR1 SGHNT, CDR2 YYREEE (reference sequence). V was shortened by 4 bases and J by 3 bases, with 13 bases between the two germline ends. The CDR3 has 14 residues. Some clones are missing from TCRdb's copy, which holds only in-frame ones; the method was immunoSEQ multiplex PCR. The sample consists of roughly 130,000 clones, around nine tenths of them appearing once. This clone was seen a few times. The clonotype originates from a man aged 45 to 65 in good health. Sequenced input: blood. The rearrangement uses TRBV5-4 and TRBJ2-5, with D perhaps given as TRBD1 or TRBD2 (5 bases each). The CDR3 protein is CASSQRGLKETQYF. CDR3 DNA: TGTGCCAGCAGCCAGAGGGGCCTAAAAGAGACCCAGTACTTC. The full variable domain, rest sourced from reference TRBV5-4 and TRBJ2-5, is ETGVTQSPTHLIKTRGQQVTLRCSSQSGHNTVSWYQQALGQGPQFIFQYYREEENGRGNFPPRFSGLQFPNYSSELNVNALELDDSALYLCASSQRGLKETQYFGPGTRLLVL.